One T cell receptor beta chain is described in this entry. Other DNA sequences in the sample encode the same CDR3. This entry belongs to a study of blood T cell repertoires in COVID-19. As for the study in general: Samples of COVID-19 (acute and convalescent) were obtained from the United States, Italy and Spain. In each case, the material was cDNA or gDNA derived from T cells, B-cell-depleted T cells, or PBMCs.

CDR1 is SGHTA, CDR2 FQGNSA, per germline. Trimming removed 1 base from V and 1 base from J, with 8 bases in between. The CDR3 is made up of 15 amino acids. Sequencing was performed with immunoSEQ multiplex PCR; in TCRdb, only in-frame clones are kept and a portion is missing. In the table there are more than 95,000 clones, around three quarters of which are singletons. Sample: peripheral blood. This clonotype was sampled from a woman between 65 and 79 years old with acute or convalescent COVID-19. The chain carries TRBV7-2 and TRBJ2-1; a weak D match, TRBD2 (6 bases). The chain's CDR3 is CASSLDGGSYNEQFF. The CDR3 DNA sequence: TGTGCCAGCAGCTTAGACGGGGGTTCCTACAATGAGCAGTTCTTC.